This T cell receptor (beta chain) comes out of a study of cytomegalovirus exposure and HLA in healthy donors. V shed 6 bases and J 6 bases; nucleotides not matched to a gene: 9. CDR1 is WNHNN, CDR2 SYGVQD, per germline (reference sequence). The CDR3 spans 14 residues. The table lists this clone with a count of one. No antigen is known for it. Regarding the study as a whole: In a later analysis, DRB1 alleles had the most associated TCRs; HLA-C alleles the fewest. Sequences of the TCR beta chain were said to predict the HLA-A and HLA-B alleles of most subjects accurately. It was about 150 TCR beta chains that were listed as cytomegalovirus-associated. The authors judged a highly shared variant cluster likely a sequencing artifact.

13 Jbeta primers and 60 Vbeta primers were used for the PCR. Method: immunoSEQ multiplex PCR; TCRdb's copy keeps in-frame clones and lacks some. The data hold approximately 89,000 clones, with roughly 79% observed a single time. Material for sequencing was PBMCs. This chain uses TRBV10-1 with TRBJ2-3; 7 nucleotides agree with TRBD1. This TCR came from a male donor in good health and CMV-seronegative. For the CDR3, the DNA is TGCGCCAGCAGCCGGACAGGCCCCGGGGATACGCAGTATTTT. As protein: CASSRTGPGDTQYF.